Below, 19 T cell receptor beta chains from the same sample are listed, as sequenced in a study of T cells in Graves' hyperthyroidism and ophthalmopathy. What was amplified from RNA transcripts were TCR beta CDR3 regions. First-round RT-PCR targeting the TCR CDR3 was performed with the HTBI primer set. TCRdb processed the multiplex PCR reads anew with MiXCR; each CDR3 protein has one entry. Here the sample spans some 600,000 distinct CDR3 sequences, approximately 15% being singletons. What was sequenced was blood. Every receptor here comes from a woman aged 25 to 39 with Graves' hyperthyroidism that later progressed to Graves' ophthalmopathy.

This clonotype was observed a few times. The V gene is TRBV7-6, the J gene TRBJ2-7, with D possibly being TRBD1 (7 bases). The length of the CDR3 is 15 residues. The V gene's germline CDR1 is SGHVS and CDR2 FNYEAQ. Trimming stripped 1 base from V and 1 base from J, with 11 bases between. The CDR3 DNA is TGTGCCAGCAGCTTAGAACCAGGGGGGTCCTACGAGCAGTACTTC. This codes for CASSLEPGGSYEQYF.

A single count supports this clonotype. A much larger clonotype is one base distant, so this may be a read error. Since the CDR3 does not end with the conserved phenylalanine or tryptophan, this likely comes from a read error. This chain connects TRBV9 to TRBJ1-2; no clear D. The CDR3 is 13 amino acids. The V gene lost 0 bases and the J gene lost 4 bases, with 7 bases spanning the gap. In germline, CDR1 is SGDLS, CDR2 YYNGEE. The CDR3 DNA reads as TGTGCCAGCAGCGTAGACTCTACCTATGGCTACACCCTC. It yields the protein CASSVDSTYGYTL.

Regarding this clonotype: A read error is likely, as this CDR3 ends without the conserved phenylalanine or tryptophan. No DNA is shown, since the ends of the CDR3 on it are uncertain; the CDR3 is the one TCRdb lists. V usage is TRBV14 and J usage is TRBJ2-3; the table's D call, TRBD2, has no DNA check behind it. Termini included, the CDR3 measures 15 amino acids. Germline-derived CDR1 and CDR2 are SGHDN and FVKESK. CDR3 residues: CASSPGTSGTDTHYL.

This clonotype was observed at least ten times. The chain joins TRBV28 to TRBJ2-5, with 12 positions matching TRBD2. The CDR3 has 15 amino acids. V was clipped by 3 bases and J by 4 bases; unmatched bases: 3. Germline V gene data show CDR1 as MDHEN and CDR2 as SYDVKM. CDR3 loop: CASSFASGRVETQYF. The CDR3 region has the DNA TGTGCCAGCAGTTTCGCTAGCGGGAGGGTAGAGACCCAGTACTTC.

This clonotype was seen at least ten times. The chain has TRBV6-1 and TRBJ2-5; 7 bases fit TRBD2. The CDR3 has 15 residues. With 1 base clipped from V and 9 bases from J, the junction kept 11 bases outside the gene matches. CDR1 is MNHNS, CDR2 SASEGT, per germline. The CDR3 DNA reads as TGTGCCAGCAGTGAAGGGAAGCGGACTAGTCGTCCCCAGTACTTC. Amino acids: CASSEGKRTSRPQYF.

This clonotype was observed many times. The DNA for the CDR3 is TGTGCCAGCAGACCCAGATTAGACTATGGCTACACCTTC. It encodes CASRPRLDYGYTF. The gene calls are TRBV2 and TRBJ1-2; D ambiguous. The CDR3 sequence is 13 residues long. CDR1 and CDR2 from the germline V gene are SNHLY and FYNNEI. V was clipped by 6 bases and J by 3 bases, with 11 bases between them.

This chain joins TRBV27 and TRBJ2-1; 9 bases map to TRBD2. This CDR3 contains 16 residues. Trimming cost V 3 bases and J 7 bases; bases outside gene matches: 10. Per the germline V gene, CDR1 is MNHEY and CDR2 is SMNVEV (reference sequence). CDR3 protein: CASSFPGGRAGNEQFF. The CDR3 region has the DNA TGTGCCAGCAGTTTCCCTGGCGGGAGGGCCGGTAATGAGCAGTTCTTC.

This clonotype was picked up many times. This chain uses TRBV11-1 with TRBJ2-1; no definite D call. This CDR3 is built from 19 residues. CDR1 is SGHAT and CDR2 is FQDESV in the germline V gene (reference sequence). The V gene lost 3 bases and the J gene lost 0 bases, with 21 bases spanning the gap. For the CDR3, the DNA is TGTGCCAGCAGCTTGGCCGGAGTCGGCGGATCGCCCTCCTACAATGAGCAGTTCTTC. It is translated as CASSLAGVGGSPSYNEQFF.

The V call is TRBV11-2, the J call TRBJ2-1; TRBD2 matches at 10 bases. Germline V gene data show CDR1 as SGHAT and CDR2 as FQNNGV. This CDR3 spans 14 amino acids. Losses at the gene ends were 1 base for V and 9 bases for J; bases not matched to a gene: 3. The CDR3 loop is CASSLGASGSEQFF. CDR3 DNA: TGTGCCAGCAGCTTAGGTGCTAGCGGGAGTGAGCAGTTCTTC.

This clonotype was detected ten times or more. CDR3 loop: CATSIAGEPYNEQFF. The DNA of the CDR3 is TGTGCCACCAGCATCGCGGGAGAACCCTACAATGAGCAGTTCTTC. The chain is built from TRBV15 and TRBJ2-1, with 7 bases matching TRBD2. This CDR3 has 15 amino acids. The germline gives CDR1 LNHNV, CDR2 YYDKDF (reference sequence). J gave up 2 bases and V 4 bases, and 5 bases lay outside the gene matches. The variable domain in full, completed from reference TRBV15 and TRBJ2-1, reads DAMVIQNPRYQVTQFGKPVTLSCSQTLNHNVMYWYQQKSSQAPKLLFHYYDKDFNNEADTPDNFQSRRPNTSFCFLDIRSPGLGDTAMYLCATSIAGEPYNEQFFGPGTRLTVL.

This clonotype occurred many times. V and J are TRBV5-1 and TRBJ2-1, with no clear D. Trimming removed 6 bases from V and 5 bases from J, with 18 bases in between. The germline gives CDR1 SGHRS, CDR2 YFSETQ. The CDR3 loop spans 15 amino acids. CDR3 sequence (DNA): TGCGCCAGCACGGTGGACCGCCGTGAGGACAATGAGCAGTTCTTC. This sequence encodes CASTVDRREDNEQFF.

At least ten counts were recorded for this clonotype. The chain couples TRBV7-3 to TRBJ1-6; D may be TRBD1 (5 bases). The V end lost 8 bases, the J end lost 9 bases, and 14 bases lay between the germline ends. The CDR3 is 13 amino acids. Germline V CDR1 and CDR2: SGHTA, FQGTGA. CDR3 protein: CASGSAGGSPLHF. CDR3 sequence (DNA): TGTGCCAGCGGTAGCGCTGGGGGTTCACCCCTCCACTTT.

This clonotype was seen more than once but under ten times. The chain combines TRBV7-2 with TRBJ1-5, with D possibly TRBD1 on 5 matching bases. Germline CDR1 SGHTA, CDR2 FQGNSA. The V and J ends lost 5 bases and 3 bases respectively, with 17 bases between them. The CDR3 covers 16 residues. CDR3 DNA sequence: TGTGCCAGCAGCCCGGGGACGGCCATTTACAATCAGCCCCAGCATTTT. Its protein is CASSPGTAIYNQPQHF.

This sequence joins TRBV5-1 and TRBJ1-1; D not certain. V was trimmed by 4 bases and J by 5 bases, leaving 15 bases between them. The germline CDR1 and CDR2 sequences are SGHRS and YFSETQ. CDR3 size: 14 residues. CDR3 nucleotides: TGCGCCAGCAGCCCCCCCCGCGGGCAGACTGAAGCTTTCTTT. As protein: CASSPPRGQTEAFF. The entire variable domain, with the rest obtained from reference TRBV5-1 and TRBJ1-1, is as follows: KAGVTQTPRYLIKTRGQQVTLSCSPISGHRSVSWYQQTPGQGLQFLFEYFSETQRNKGNFPGRFSGRQFSNSRSEMNVSTLELGDSALYLCASSPPRGQTEAFFGQGTRLTVV.

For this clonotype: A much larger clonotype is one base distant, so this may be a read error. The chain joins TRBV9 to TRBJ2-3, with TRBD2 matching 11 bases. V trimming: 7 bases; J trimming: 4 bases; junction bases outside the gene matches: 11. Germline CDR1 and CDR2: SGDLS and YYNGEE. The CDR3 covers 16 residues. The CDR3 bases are TGTGCCAGCGGCGCCAGACTAGCGGGGAGATCAGATACGCAGTATTTT. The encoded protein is CASGARLAGRSDTQYF.

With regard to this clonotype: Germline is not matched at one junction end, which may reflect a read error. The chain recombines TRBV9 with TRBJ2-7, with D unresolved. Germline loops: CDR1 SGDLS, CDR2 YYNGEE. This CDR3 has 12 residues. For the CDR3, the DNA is TGTGCCAACAGCTTAATCGGGTACGAGCAGTACTTC. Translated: CANSLIGYEQYF.

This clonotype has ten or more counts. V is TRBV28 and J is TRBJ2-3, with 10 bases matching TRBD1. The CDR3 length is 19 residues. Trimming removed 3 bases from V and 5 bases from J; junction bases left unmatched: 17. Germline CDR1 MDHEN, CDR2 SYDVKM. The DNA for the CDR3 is TGTGCCAGCAGTTTTGCCCCCGGGACAGGGGATAAGGTAGAAGATACGCAGTATTTT. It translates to CASSFAPGTGDKVEDTQYF.

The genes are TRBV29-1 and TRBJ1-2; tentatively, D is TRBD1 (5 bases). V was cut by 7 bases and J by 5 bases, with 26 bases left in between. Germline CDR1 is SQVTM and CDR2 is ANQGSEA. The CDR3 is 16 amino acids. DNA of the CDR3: TGCAGCGCCCTGGGGGGGGACGGCGACCTGATTTATGGCTACACCTTC. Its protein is CSALGGDGDLIYGYTF.

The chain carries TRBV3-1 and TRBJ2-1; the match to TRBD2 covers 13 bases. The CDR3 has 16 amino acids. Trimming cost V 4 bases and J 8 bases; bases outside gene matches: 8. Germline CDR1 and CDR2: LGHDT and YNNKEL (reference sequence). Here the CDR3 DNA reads TGTGCCAGCAGCCCCCCGGGACTAGCGGGGCTTTATGAGCAGTTCTTC. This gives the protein CASSPPGLAGLYEQFF.